This is a list of T cell receptor beta chains from one sample in a study of blood T cell repertoires in COVID-19. Produced via immunoSEQ multiplex PCR; TCRdb's table is partial and in-frame only. The table lists about 110,000 clones, roughly 85% of them singletons. Material for sequencing was peripheral blood. The receptors shown here come from a human donor in a cohort sampled during active COVID-19. The CDR3 runs from the conserved cysteine through the conserved F or W. The D gene is left open where the match is weak. Rows give clone size only sometimes, using once, few, many, or a class for an expanded clone.

J: TRBJ2-1
V: TRBV6-1
D: .
size: once
CDR3: CASSEALTTEQFF
DNA: TGTGCCAGCAGTGAAGCGCTCACTACTGAGCAGTTCTTC

J: TRBJ2-5
V: TRBV18
D: .
size: .
CDR3: CASSPPSGPKETQYF
DNA: TGTGCCAGCTCACCACCGAGTGGGCCGAAAGAGACCCAGTACTTC

J: TRBJ2-7
V: TRBV5-1
D: .
size: .
CDR3: CASSLDLESGSSYEQYF
DNA: TGCGCCAGCAGCTTGGACCTTGAAAGCGGAAGCTCCTACGAGCAGTACTTC

J: TRBJ2-3
V: TRBV14
D: .
size: .
CDR3: CASSQGLTNTDTQYF
DNA: TGTGCCAGCAGCCAGGGGCTCACTAACACAGATACGCAGTATTTT

J: TRBJ2-7
V: TRBV2
D: .
size: .
CDR3: CASSAAGHSYEQYF
DNA: TGTGCCAGCAGTGCGGCAGGACACTCCTACGAGCAGTACTTC

J: TRBJ1-2
V: TRBV28
D: .
size: once
CDR3: CASKSGVGGYTF
DNA: TGTGCCAGCAAATCAGGGGTCGGTGGCTACACCTTC

J: TRBJ2-1
V: TRBV7-2
D: .
size: .
CDR3: CASSEEGSSYNEQFF
DNA: TGTGCCAGCAGCGAAGAGGGAAGCTCCTACAATGAGCAGTTCTTC

J: TRBJ2-4
V: TRBV7-9
D: .
size: .
CDR3: CASSLGQGTDIQYF
DNA: TGTGCCAGCAGCTTAGGTCAGGGTACGGACATTCAGTACTTC

J: TRBJ2-1
V: TRBV6-5
D: .
size: .
CDR3: CASSYRGANNEQFF
DNA: TGTGCCAGCAGTTACCGGGGGGCCAACAATGAGCAGTTCTTC

J: TRBJ2-1
V: TRBV4-1
D: .
size: .
CDR3: CASSRGISSVNYNEQFF
DNA: TGCGCCAGCAGCCGAGGAATATCTAGCGTAAACTACAATGAGCAGTTCTTC

J: TRBJ2-1
V: TRBV4-1
D: TRBD2
size: .
CDR3: CASSQGQRGVYNEQFF
DNA: TGCGCCAGCAGCCAAGGACAGCGGGGAGTCTACAATGAGCAGTTCTTC

J: TRBJ1-1
V: TRBV5-4
D: .
size: .
CDR3: CASSLDFPGTNTEAFF
DNA: TGTGCCAGCAGCTTGGATTTCCCAGGGACTAACACTGAAGCTTTCTTT

J: TRBJ2-1
V: TRBV10-2
D: TRBD1
size: .
CDR3: CASSESRQGTEQFF
DNA: TGCGCCAGCAGTGAGTCCCGACAGGGTACTGAGCAGTTCTTC

J: TRBJ2-7
V: TRBV7-2
D: TRBD1
size: .
CDR3: CASSLTGGPPRYEQYF
DNA: TGTGCCAGCAGCTTAACAGGGGGCCCCCCACGCTACGAGCAGTACTTC

J: TRBJ1-1
V: TRBV11-3
D: .
size: .
CDR3: CASSSTGSGTVTEAFF
DNA: TGTGCCAGCAGCTCAACGGGAAGTGGAACGGTGACTGAAGCTTTCTTT

J: TRBJ1-2
V: TRBV25-1
D: TRBD1
size: .
CDR3: CASSEYTGQGGNYGYTF
DNA: TGTGCCAGCAGTGAATATACGGGACAGGGAGGGAACTATGGCTACACCTTC

J: TRBJ1-2
V: TRBV6-5
D: .
size: .
CDR3: CASRETEFYGYTF
DNA: TGTGCCAGCAGGGAGACAGAGTTCTATGGCTACACCTTC

J: TRBJ1-5
V: TRBV2
D: .
size: .
CDR3: CASTQGLNQPQHF
DNA: TGTGCCAGCACCCAGGGCTTGAATCAGCCCCAGCATTTT

J: TRBJ2-1
V: TRBV2
D: .
size: .
CDR3: CASSKYLAHEQFF
DNA: TGTGCCAGCAGCAAGTACCTAGCTCATGAGCAGTTCTTC

J: TRBJ2-2
V: TRBV18
D: .
size: .
CDR3: CASSRLTANTGELFF
DNA: TGTGCCAGCTCACGGTTGACAGCGAACACCGGGGAGCTGTTTTTT

J: TRBJ2-7
V: TRBV4-2
D: TRBD1
size: .
CDR3: CASSHRTGPLYEQYF
DNA: TGTGCCAGCAGCCACAGGACAGGGCCTCTCTACGAGCAGTACTTC

J: TRBJ1-6
V: TRBV7-2
D: .
size: once
CDR3: CASSKAIQGANSPLHF
DNA: TGTGCCAGCAGCAAAGCCATACAGGGCGCCAATTCACCCCTCCACTTT

J: TRBJ2-5
V: TRBV20-1
D: .
size: .
CDR3: CSASWLGRPQETQYF
DNA: TGCAGTGCTAGTTGGCTGGGCAGACCCCAAGAGACCCAGTACTTC

J: TRBJ2-3
V: TRBV6-6
D: TRBD2
size: once
CDR3: CASGRARTDTQYF
DNA: TGTGCCAGCGGGAGGGCGCGCACAGATACGCAGTATTTT

J: TRBJ2-3
V: TRBV5-1
D: .
size: .
CDR3: CASSLRVARTDTQYF
DNA: TGCGCCAGCAGCTTGAGAGTAGCTCGCACAGATACGCAGTATTTT

J: TRBJ2-7
V: TRBV28
D: .
size: .
CDR3: CASSLRVDTYEQYF
DNA: TGTGCCAGCAGTTTACGGGTCGATACCTACGAGCAGTACTTC

J: TRBJ2-1
V: TRBV3-1/TRBV3-2
D: TRBD2
size: few
CDR3: CASSQDIGGGAYNEQFF
DNA: TGTGCCAGCAGCCAAGATATTGGCGGGGGGGCCTACAATGAGCAGTTCTTC